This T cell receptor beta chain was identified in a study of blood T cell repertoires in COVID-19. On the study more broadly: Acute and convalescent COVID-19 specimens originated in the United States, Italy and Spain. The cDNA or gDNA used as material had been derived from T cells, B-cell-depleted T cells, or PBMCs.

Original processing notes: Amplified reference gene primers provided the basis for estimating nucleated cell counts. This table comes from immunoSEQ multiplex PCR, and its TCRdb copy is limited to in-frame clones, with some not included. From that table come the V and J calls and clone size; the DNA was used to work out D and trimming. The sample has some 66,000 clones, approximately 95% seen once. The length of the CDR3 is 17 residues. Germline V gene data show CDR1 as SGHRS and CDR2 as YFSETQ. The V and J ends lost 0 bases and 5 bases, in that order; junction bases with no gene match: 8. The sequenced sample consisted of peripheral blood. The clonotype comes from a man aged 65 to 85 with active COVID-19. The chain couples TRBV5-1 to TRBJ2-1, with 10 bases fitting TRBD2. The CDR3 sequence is CASSLVGFSGGNNEQFF. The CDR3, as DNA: TGCGCCAGCAGCTTGGTAGGGTTTAGCGGGGGGAACAATGAGCAGTTCTTC.